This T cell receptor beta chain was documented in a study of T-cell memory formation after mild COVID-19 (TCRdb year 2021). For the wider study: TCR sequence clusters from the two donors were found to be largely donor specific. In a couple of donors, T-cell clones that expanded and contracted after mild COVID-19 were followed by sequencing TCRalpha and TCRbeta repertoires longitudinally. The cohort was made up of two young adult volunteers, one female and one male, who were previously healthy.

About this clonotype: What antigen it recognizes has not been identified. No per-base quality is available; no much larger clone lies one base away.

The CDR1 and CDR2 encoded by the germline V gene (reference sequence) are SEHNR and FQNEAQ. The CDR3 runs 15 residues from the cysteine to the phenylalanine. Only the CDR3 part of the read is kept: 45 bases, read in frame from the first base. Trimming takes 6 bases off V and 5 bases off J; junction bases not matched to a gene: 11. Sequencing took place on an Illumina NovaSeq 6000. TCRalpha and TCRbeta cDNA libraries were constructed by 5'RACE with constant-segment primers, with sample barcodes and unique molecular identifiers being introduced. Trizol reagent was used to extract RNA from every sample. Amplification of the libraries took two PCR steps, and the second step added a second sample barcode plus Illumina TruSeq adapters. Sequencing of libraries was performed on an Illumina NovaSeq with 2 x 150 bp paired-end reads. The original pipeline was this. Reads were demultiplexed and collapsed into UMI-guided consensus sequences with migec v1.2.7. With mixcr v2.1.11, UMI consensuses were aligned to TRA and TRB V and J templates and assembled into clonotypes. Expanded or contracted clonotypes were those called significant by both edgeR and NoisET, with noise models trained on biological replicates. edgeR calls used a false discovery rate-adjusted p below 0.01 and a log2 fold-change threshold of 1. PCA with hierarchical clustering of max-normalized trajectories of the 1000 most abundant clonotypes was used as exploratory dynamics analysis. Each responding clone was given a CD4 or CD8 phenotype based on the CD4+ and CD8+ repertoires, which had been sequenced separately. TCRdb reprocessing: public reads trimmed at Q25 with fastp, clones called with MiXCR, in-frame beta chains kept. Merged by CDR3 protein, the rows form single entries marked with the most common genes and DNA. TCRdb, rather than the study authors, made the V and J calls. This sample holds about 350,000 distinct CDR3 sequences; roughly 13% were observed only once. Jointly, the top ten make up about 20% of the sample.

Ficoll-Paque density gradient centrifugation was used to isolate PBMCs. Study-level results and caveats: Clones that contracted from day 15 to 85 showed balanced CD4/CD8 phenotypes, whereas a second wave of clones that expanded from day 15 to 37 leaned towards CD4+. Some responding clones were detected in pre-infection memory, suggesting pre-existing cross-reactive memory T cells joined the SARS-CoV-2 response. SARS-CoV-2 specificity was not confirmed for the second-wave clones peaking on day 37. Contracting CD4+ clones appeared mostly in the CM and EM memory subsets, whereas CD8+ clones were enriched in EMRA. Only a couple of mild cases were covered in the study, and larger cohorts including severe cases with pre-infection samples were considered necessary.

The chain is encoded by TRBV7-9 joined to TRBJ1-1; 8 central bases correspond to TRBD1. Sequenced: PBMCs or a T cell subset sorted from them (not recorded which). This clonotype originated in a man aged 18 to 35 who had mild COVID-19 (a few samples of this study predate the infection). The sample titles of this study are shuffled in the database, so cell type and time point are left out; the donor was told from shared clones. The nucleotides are TGTGCCAGCAGTTCCACTTCAGGGGGCGCGACTGAAGCTTTCTTT. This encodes CASSSTSGGATEAFF.